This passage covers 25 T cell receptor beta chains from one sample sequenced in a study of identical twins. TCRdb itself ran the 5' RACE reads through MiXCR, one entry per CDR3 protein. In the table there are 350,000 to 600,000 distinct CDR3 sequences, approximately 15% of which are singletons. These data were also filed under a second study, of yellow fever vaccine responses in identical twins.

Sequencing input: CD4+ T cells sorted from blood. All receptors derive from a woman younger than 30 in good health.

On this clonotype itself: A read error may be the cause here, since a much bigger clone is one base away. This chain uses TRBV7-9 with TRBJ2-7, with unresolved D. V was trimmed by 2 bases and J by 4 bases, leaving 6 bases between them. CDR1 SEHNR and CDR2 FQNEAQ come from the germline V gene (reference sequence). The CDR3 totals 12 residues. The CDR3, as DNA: TGTGCCAGCAGCTTACAGGTTTACGAGCAGTACTTC. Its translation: CASSLQVYEQYF.

The CDR3 nucleotides read TGTGCCAGCTCACCCCGCAGGGACTTCAACACCGGGGAGCTGTTTTTT. Translation: CASSPRRDFNTGELFF. The chain links TRBV18 to TRBJ2-2; D might be TRBD2 (6 bases). The germline V and J ends were trimmed by 3 bases and 2 bases, with 13 bases remaining between them. CDR1 is KGHSH and CDR2 is LQKENI in the germline V gene. The CDR3 covers 16 residues. Complete variable domain (other parts from reference TRBV18 and TRBJ2-2): NAGVMQNPRHLVRRRGQEARLRCSPMKGHSHVYWYRQLPEEGLKFMVYLQKENIIDESGMPKERFSAEFPKEGPSILRIQQVVRGDSAAYFCASSPRRDFNTGELFFGEGSRLTVL.

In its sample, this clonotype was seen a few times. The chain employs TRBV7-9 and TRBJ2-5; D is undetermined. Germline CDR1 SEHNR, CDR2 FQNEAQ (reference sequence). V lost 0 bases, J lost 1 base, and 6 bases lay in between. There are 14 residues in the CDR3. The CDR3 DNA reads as TGTGCCAGCAGCTTAGCCGCAGCCCAAGAGACCCAGTACTTC. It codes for CASSLAAAQETQYF.

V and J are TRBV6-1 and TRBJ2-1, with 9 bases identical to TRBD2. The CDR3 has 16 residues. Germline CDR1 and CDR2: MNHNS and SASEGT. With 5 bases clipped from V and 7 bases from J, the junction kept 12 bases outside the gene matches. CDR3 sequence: CASSNSRRGGVNEQFF. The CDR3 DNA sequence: TGTGCCAGCAGTAATAGTCGGCGGGGGGGCGTTAATGAGCAGTTCTTC.

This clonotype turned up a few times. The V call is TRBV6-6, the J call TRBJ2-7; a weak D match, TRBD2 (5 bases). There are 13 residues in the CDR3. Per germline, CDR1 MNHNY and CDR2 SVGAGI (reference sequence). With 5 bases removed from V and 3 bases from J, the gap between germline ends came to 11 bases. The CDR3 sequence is CASSNLLDYEQYF. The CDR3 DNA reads TGTGCCAGCAGTAACCTACTAGACTACGAGCAGTACTTC.

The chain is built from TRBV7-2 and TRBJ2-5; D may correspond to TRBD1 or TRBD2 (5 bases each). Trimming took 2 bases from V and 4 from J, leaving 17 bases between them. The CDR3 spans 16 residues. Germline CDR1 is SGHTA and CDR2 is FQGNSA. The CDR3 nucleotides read TGTGCCAGCAGCTTATCTCGAGGGGTCATTGCAGAGACCCAGTACTTC. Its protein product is CASSLSRGVIAETQYF.

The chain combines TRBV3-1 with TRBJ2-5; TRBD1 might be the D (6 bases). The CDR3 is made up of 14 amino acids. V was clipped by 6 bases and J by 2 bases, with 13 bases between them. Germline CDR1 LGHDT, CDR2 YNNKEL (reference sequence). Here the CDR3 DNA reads TGTGCCAGCAGTCAGGGGACATTACAAGAGACCCAGTACTTC. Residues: CASSQGTLQETQYF.

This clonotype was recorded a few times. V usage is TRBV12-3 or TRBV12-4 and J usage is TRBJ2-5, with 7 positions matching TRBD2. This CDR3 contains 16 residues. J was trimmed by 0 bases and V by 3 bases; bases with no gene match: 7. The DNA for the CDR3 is TGTGCCAGCAGTTTTCGGGCGGGGGTGAACCAAGAGACCCAGTACTTC. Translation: CASSFRAGVNQETQYF.

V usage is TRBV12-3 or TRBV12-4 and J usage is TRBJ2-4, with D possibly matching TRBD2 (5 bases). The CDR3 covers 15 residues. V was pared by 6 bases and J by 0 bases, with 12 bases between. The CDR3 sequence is CASSSTREAKNIQYF. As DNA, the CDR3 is TGTGCCAGCAGCTCAACTCGGGAAGCCAAAAACATTCAGTACTTC.

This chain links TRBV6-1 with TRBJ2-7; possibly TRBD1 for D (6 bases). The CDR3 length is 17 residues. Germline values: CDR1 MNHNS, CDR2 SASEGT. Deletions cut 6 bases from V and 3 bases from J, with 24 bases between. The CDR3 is CASRPSGFRDKDYEQYF. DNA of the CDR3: TGTGCCAGCAGGCCATCGGGGTTCCGGGACAAAGACTACGAGCAGTACTTC.

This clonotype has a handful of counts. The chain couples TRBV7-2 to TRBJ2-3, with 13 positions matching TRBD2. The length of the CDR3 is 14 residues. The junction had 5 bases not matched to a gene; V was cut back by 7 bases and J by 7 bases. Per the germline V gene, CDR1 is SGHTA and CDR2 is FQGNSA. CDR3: CASKMTSGRNTQYF. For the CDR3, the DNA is TGTGCCAGCAAGATGACTAGCGGGAGGAATACGCAGTATTTT.

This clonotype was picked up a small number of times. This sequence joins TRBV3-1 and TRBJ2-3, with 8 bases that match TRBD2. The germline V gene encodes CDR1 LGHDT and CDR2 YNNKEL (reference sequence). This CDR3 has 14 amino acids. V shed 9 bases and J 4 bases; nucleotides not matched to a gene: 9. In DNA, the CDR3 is TGTGCCAGTGGAGGGAGCGGGGGCCCAGATACGCAGTATTTT. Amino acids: CASGGSGGPDTQYF.

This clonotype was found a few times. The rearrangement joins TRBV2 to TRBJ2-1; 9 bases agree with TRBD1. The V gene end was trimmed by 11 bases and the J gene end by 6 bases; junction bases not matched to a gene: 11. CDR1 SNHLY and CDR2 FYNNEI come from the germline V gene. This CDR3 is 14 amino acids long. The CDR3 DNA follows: TGTGCCGGCGGAGGGACAGGGAACTTCAATGAGCAGTTCTTC. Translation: CAGGGTGNFNEQFF.

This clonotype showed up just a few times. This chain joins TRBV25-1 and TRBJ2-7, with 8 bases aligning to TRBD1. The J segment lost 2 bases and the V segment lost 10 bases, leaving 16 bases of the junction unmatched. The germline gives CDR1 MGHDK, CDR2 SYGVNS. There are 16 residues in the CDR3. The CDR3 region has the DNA TGTGCCATCGACACCTCAGGGACAGGATATACCTACGAGCAGTACTTC. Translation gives CAIDTSGTGYTYEQYF.

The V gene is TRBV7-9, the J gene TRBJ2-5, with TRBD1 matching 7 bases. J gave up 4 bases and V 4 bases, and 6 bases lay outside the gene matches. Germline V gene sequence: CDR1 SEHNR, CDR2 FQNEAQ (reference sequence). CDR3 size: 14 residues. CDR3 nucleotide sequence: TGTGCCAGCAGCTCCGGACAGGCGGTAGAGACCCAGTACTTC. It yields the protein CASSSGQAVETQYF.

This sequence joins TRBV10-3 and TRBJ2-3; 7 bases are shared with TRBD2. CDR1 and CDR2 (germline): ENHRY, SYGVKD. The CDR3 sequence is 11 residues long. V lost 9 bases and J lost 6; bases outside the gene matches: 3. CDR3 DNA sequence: TGTGCCATTCGGGACTACGATACGCAGTATTTT. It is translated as CAIRDYDTQYF.

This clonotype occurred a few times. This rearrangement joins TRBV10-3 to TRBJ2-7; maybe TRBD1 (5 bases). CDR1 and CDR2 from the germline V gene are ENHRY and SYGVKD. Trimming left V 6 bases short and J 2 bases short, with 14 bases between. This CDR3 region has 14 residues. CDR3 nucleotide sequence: TGTGCCATCAGCGACAGTCGCATTACCTACGAGCAGTACTTC. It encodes CAISDSRITYEQYF.

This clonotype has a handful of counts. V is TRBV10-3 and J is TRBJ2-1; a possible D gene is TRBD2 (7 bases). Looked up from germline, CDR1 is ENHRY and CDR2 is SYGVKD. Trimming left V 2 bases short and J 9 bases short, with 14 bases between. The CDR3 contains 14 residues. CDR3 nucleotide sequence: TGTGCCATCAGTGAGATCGCAGGGGAGGGTGAGCAGTTCTTC. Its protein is CAISEIAGEGEQFF.

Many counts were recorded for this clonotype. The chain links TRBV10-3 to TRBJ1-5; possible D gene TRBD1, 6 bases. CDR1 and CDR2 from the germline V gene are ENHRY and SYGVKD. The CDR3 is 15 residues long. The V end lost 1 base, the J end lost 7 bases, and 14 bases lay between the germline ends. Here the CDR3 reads CAISEYQTGAQPQHF. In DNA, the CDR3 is TGTGCCATCAGTGAGTACCAGACAGGCGCGCAGCCCCAGCATTTT.

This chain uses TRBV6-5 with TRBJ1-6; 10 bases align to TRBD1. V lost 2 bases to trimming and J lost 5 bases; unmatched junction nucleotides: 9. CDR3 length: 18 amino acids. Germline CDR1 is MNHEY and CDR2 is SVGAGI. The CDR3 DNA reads TGTGCCAGCAGTTACCGAGTCCCCGGGACAGGGGATAATTCACCCCTCCACTTT. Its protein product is CASSYRVPGTGDNSPLHF.

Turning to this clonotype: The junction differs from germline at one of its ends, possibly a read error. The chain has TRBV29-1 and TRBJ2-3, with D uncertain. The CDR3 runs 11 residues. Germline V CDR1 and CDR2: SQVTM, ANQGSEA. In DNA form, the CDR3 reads TGCAGCGTTGACGTCAGCCTCTCCCCGCATTTT. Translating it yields CSVDVSLSPHF.

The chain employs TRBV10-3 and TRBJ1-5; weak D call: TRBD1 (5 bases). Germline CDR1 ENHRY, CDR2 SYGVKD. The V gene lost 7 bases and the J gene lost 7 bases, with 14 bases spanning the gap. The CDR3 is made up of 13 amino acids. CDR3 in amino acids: CAITVGGYQPQHF. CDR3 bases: TGTGCCATCACAGTGGGGGGGTACCAGCCCCAGCATTTT.

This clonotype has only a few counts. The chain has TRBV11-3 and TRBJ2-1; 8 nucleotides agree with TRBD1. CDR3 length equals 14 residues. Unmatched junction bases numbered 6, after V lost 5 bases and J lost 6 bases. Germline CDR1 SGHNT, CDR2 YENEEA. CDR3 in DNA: TGTGCCAGCAGCCCCCGGACAGGGTTCAATGAGCAGTTCTTC. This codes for CASSPRTGFNEQFF.

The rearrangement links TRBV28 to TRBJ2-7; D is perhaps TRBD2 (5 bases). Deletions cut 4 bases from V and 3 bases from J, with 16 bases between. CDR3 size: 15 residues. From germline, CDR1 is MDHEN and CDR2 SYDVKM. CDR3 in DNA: TGTGCCAGCAGTTCCCCCGAGCCGGGAATCTACGAGCAGTACTTC. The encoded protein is CASSSPEPGIYEQYF. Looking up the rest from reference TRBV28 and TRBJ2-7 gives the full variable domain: DVKVTQSSRYLVKRTGEKVFLECVQDMDHENMFWYRQDPGLGLRLIYFSYDVKMKEKGDIPEGYSVSREKKERFSLILESASTNQTSMYLCASSSPEPGIYEQYFGPGTRLTVT.

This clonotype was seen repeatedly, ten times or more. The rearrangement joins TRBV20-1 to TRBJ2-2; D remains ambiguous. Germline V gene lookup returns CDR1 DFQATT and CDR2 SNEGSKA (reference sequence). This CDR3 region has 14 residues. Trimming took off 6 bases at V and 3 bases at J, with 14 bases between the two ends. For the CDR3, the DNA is TGCAGTGCCCCAGCTCCGCTGGACACCGGGGAGCTGTTTTTT. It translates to CSAPAPLDTGELFF.